The rows below give T cell receptor beta chains drawn from one sample of a study of cytotoxic CD8 clonotypes in ibrutinib-treated CLL. Profiled with immunoSEQ multiplex PCR; TCRdb holds only in-frame clones, not every one. The sample gives around 150,000 clones, roughly 77% of which show up once; under 2.5% is in the top ten. The specimen was PBMCs, collected after 12 months of ibrutinib treatment. The receptors derive from a human donor with chronic lymphocytic leukemia. The CDR3 runs from the conserved cysteine through the conserved F or W. The order of the fields is V gene, J gene, D gene, clone size, CDR3 protein, CDR3 DNA. A D gene is named only where the DNA matches it firmly. Rows may omit the clone size; those that give it use once, few, many or a size class.

TRBV7-2	TRBJ2-1	TRBD2	-	CASSLRSSGKGNNEQFF	TGTGCCAGCAGCCTAAGGTCCAGCGGGAAAGGTAATAATGAGCAGTTCTTC
TRBV11-2	TRBJ1-3	-	-	CASSLGGQTGNTIYF	TGTGCCAGCAGCTTAGGGGGCCAAACTGGAAACACCATATATTTT
TRBV5-1	TRBJ2-7	-	-	CASSLSGTYEQYF	TGCGCCAGCAGCTTGTCAGGTACCTACGAGCAGTACTTC
TRBV5-1	TRBJ1-2	TRBD1	few	CASSPGQYGYTF	TGCGCCAGCAGCCCGGGACAGTATGGCTACACCTTC
TRBV28	TRBJ2-7	TRBD1	-	CASKQTGREQYF	TGTGCCAGCAAACAGACAGGGCGCGAGCAGTACTTC
TRBV29-1	TRBJ1-1	TRBD1	-	CSGGQPKGMNTEAFF	TGCAGCGGGGGACAGCCTAAGGGGATGAACACTGAAGCTTTCTTT
TRBV19	TRBJ2-3	-	-	CASSGSLGLTDTQYF	TGTGCCAGTAGTGGTTCCCTCGGCCTCACAGATACGCAGTATTTT
TRBV25-1	TRBJ2-1	-	-	CASSETNRVYNEQFF	TGTGCCAGCAGTGAAACGAACAGGGTCTACAATGAGCAGTTCTTC
TRBV28	TRBJ1-2	TRBD1	-	CASRGTGGLVVYGYTF	TGTGCCAGCAGAGGGACAGGGGGCTTAGTGGTCTATGGCTACACCTTC
TRBV5-4	TRBJ2-5	-	-	CASRPQSPETQYF	TGTGCCAGCAGACCCCAAAGTCCAGAGACCCAGTACTTC
TRBV18	TRBJ2-7	-	-	CASSPLDYYEQYF	TGTGCCAGCTCACCCCTAGATTATTACGAGCAGTACTTC
TRBV19	TRBJ1-5	-	-	CASNLGGNQPQHF	TGTGCCAGTAATTTGGGGGGCAATCAGCCCCAGCATTTT
TRBV5-5	TRBJ2-7	-	once	CASSFRLLYEQYF	TGTGCCAGCAGCTTCAGATTACTCTACGAGCAGTACTTC
TRBV6-5	TRBJ1-6	-	-	CASSYANSPLHF	TGTGCCAGCAGTTACGCAAATTCACCCCTCCACTTT
TRBV4-2	TRBJ1-1	-	-	CASSQDIPRANTEAFF	TGTGCCAGCAGCCAAGATATTCCGAGGGCGAACACTGAAGCTTTCTTT
TRBV28	TRBJ1-2	TRBD1	-	CASSQGQNNYGYTF	TGTGCCAGCAGTCAGGGACAGAACAACTATGGCTACACCTTC
TRBV30	TRBJ2-7	-	-	CAWSVRLAYEQYF	TGTGCCTGGAGTGTACGGCTAGCCTACGAGCAGTACTTC
TRBV5-6	TRBJ2-7	-	-	CASSGVYEQYF	TGTGCCAGCAGCGGGGTGTACGAGCAGTACTTC
TRBV28	TRBJ1-3	-	-	CASRLQGFDRNTIYF	TGTGCCAGCAGGCTACAGGGTTTTGATCGAAACACCATATATTTT
TRBV11-2	TRBJ2-3	TRBD2	-	CASSLVGGTSNTDTQYF	TGTGCCAGCAGCTTAGTTGGAGGGACTAGCAACACAGATACGCAGTATTTT
TRBV4-2	TRBJ1-5	TRBD1	-	CASSQDGQEYQPQHF	TGTGCCAGCAGCCAAGACGGACAGGAGTATCAGCCCCAGCATTTT
TRBV7-2	TRBJ2-2	-	-	CASSFPRGARTGELFF	TGTGCCAGCAGCTTCCCGAGGGGGGCTAGGACCGGGGAGCTGTTTTTT
TRBV15	TRBJ2-2	-	-	CATSRDRGLAGELFF	TGTGCCACCAGCAGAGACCGGGGGTTGGCCGGGGAGCTGTTTTTT
TRBV7-7	TRBJ2-2	-	-	CASSKEGVGNTGELFF	TGTGCCAGCAGCAAGGAAGGGGTAGGGAACACCGGGGAGCTGTTTTTT
TRBV7-9	TRBJ2-2	-	-	CASSSVTGAGTGELFF	TGTGCCAGCAGCTCGGTTACGGGCGCAGGAACCGGGGAGCTGTTTTTT
TRBV28	TRBJ1-6	TRBD1	-	CASSLGGTGGYNSPLHF	TGTGCCAGCAGTTTAGGAGGGACAGGGGGTTATAATTCACCCCTCCACTTT
TRBV19	TRBJ2-2	TRBD1	-	CASSIRDRGTGELFF	TGTGCCAGTAGTATAAGAGACAGGGGTACCGGGGAGCTGTTTTTT
TRBV19	TRBJ2-7	TRBD2	-	CASSPLAGLDEQYF	TGTGCCAGTAGTCCCTTAGCGGGGTTAGACGAGCAGTACTTC
TRBV2	TRBJ1-2	TRBD1	-	CASSPQGSGSGYTF	TGTGCCAGCAGCCCACAGGGGTCGGGGAGTGGCTACACCTTC
TRBV6-6	TRBJ1-5	TRBD1	-	CASSMDRGDQPQHF	TGTGCCAGCAGTATGGACAGGGGAGATCAGCCCCAGCATTTT
TRBV28	TRBJ2-5	TRBD2	-	CASSTGGLLVTQYF	TGTGCCAGCAGTACGGGGGGTCTTCTGGTGACCCAGTACTTC
TRBV5-1	TRBJ2-7	TRBD1	-	CASSSGQGEHEQYF	TGCGCCAGCAGCTCGGGACAGGGAGAACACGAGCAGTACTTC
TRBV29-1	TRBJ2-1	TRBD1	once	CSVEPSWTGFGGNEQFF	TGCAGCGTTGAACCATCCTGGACAGGGTTCGGTGGCAATGAGCAGTTCTTC
TRBV18	TRBJ1-6	TRBD1	few	CASSPIGQGGSPLHF	TGTGCCAGCTCACCAATCGGACAGGGTGGGTCACCCCTCCACTTT
TRBV5-4	TRBJ1-1	-	-	CASSHSGRGNTEAFF	TGTGCCAGCTCCCACAGCGGCAGGGGGAACACTGAAGCTTTCTTT
TRBV5-6	TRBJ2-1	-	few	CASSLDAGATYNEQFF	TGTGCCAGCAGCTTGGATGCGGGGGCCACCTACAATGAGCAGTTCTTC
TRBV6-5	TRBJ2-3	-	-	CASATDGTDTQYF	TGTGCCAGCGCAACCGACGGCACAGATACGCAGTATTTT
TRBV10-3	TRBJ2-1	-	few	CAISGNDNEQFF	TGTGCCATCAGTGGGAATGACAATGAGCAGTTCTTC
TRBV7-8	TRBJ2-7	-	few	CASSSKDRYEQYF	TGTGCCAGCAGCAGCAAAGACAGATACGAGCAGTACTTC
TRBV5-4	TRBJ2-5	TRBD2	-	CASSLDWGGETQYF	TGTGCCAGCAGCTTGGATTGGGGGGGGGAGACCCAGTACTTC
TRBV15	TRBJ2-7	-	-	CATSRHYAYEQYF	TGTGCCACCAGCAGACACTACGCCTACGAGCAGTACTTC
TRBV5-1	TRBJ2-5	-	-	CASSFKMEGTNSETQYF	TGCGCCAGCAGCTTTAAGATGGAGGGGACAAATTCAGAGACCCAGTACTTC
TRBV10-3	TRBJ2-7	TRBD1	-	CATHPGTGDRYEQYF	TGTGCCACTCATCCGGGGACAGGGGATCGGTACGAGCAGTACTTC
TRBV6-1	TRBJ2-5	-	-	CASREETQYF	TGTGCCAGCAGAGAAGAGACCCAGTACTTC
TRBV7-2	TRBJ1-5	-	-	CASSLAGGGNQPQHF	TGTGCCAGCAGCCTAGCGGGGGGCGGCAATCAGCCCCAGCATTTT
TRBV19	TRBJ1-1	-	-	CAGSSGASTEAFF	TGTGCCGGAAGCTCAGGGGCCTCTACTGAAGCTTTCTTT
TRBV28	TRBJ2-7	TRBD2	-	CASIAGNTYEQYF	TGTGCCAGCATAGCGGGTAATACCTACGAGCAGTACTTC
TRBV30	TRBJ1-5	-	many	CAWSVRMPDHKNQPQHF	TGTGCCTGGAGTGTAAGGATGCCGGATCATAAGAATCAGCCCCAGCATTTT
TRBV19	TRBJ2-5	-	-	CASSISAVRSQETQYF	TGTGCCAGTAGTATCTCGGCAGTGCGCTCCCAAGAGACCCAGTACTTC